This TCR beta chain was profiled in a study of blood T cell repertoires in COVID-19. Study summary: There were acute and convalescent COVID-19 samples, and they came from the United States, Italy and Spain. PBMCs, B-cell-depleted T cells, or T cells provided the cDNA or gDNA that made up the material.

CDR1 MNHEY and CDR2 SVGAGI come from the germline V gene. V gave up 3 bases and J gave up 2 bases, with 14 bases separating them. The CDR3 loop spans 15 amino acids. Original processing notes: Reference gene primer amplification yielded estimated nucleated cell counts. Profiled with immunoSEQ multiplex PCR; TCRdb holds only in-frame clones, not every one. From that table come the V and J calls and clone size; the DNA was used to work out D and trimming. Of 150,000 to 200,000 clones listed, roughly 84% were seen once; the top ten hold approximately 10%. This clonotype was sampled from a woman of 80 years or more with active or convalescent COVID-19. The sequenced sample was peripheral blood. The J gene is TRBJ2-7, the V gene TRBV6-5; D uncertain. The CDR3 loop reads CASSYRFATTYEQYF. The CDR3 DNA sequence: TGTGCCAGCAGTTATAGGTTTGCGACAACCTACGAGCAGTACTTC.